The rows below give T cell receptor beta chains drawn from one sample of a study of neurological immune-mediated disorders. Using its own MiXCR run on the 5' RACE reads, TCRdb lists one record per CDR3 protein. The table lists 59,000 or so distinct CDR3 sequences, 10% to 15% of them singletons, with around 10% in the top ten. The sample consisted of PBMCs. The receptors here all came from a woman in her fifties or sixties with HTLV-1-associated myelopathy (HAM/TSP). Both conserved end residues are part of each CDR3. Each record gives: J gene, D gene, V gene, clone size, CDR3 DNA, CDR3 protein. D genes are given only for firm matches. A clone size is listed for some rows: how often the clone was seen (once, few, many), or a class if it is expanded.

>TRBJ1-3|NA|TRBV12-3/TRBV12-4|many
TGTGCCAGCACTGCATCTGGAAACACCATATATTTT
CASTASGNTIYF
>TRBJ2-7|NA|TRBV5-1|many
TGCGCCAGCAGGGGATGGCGGGACTCCCACGAGCAGTACTTC
CASRGWRDSHEQYF
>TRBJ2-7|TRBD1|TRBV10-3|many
TGTGCCATCAGTGCGACAGGGGGCTCTTACGAGCAGTACTTC
CAISATGGSYEQYF
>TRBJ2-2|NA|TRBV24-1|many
TGTGCCACCAGTGACCCTAGGAGGAACGGGGAGCTGTTTTTT
CATSDPRRNGELFF
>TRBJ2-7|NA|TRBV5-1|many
TGCGCCAGCAGCTCCACAGGGCTGGGGAGCACCTACGAGCAGTACTTC
CASSSTGLGSTYEQYF
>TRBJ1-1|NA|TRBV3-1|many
TGTGCCAGCAGCCAAGGGTTTCGCTCTCGAGGGAACACTGAAGCTTTCTTT
CASSQGFRSRGNTEAFF
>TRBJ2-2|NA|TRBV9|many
TGTGCCAGCAGCGTAGAGAGGGCAGGAGAGAACACCGGGGAGCTGTTTTTT
CASSVERAGENTGELFF
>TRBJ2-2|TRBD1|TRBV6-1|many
TGTGCCAGCCCTCCGAACCCGGGACAGGGGCCCGGGGAGCTGTTTTTT
CASPPNPGQGPGELFF
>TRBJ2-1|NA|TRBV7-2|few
TGTGCCAGCAGCTTAGGGGTCGGGAGCCACAATGAGCAGTTCTTC
CASSLGVGSHNEQFF
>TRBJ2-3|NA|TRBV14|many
TGTGCCAGCAGCCAAGATAAGGACCCGAGGACCACAGATACGCAGTATTTT
CASSQDKDPRTTDTQYF
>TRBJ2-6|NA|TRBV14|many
TGTGCCAGCAGCCAAGGGGCGGAGGTTGGGGCCAACGTCCTGACTTTC
CASSQGAEVGANVLTF
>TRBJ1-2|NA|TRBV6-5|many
TGTGCCAGCAGTCGGGGATCTAACTATGGCTACACCTTC
CASSRGSNYGYTF
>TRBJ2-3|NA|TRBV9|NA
TGTGCCGGCAGCTCAGGAGGGCGGGGAACAGATACGCAGTATTTT
CAGSSGGRGTDTQYF
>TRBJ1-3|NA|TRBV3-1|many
TGTGCCAGCAGCCGCGGGACGCTTGGAAACACCATATATTTT
CASSRGTLGNTIYF
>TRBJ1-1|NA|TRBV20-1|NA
TGCAGTGCTAACGCCATTGAACGGAACACTGAAGCTTTCTTT
CSANAIERNTEAFF
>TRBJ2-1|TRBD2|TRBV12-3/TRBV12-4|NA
TGTGCCAGCAGAGGACTAGCGGGAGGGGTGTCCTACAATGAGCAGTTCTTC
CASRGLAGGVSYNEQFF
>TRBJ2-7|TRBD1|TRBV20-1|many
TGCAGTGCTAGGGGACAGACAGGGGATATGTCCTACGAGCAGTACTTC
CSARGQTGDMSYEQYF
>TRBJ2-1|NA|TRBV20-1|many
TGCAGTGCCCCCGGATCAGAGAGCTCCTACAATGAGCAGTTCTTC
CSAPGSESSYNEQFF
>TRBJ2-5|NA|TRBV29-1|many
TGCAGCGTTGAAGATCACGCGGGGAGTAGACAAGAGACCCAGTACTTC
CSVEDHAGSRQETQYF
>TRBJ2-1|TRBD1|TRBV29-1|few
TGCAGCGTTGGAGATTACCGGGACAGGGCGGCCAATGAGCAGTTCTTC
CSVGDYRDRAANEQFF
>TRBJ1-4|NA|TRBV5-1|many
TGCGCCAGCAGACCCAACGGGGCTAATGAAAAACTGTTTTTT
CASRPNGANEKLFF
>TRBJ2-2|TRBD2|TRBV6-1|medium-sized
TGTGCCAGCAGTGGGGTAGCGGGAAACACCGGGGAGCTGTTTTTT
CASSGVAGNTGELFF
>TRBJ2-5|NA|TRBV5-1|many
TGCGCCAGCAGCTTGGCCCAGGCACCCTTACGAGAGACCCAGTACTTC
CASSLAQAPLRETQYF
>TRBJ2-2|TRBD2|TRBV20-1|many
TGCAGTGCTAGAGATTGGCTAGCGGGAGGCACCGGGGAGCTGTTTTTT
CSARDWLAGGTGELFF
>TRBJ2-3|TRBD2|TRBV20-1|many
TGCAGTGCCCCGGGGGGTCTGGATACGCAGTATTTT
CSAPGGLDTQYF
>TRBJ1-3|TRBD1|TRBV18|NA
TGTGCCAGCTCACGGCTTCCGACAGGGACAGGAAACACCATATATTTT
CASSRLPTGTGNTIYF
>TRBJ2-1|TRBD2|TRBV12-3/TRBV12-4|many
TGTGCCAGCAGTTTTTGGGGACTAGCGGGAGTTGGGAATGAGCAGTTCTTC
CASSFWGLAGVGNEQFF
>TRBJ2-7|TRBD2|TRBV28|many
TGTGCCAGCAGTTTACACCCTAGCGGGCCATCCTACGAGCAGTACTTC
CASSLHPSGPSYEQYF
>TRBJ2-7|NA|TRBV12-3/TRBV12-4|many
TGTGCCAGCAGTTTCCAGGTAGCTTCCGAGCAGTACTTC
CASSFQVASEQYF
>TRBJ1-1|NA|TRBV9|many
TGTGCCAGCAGCGTAGCTTCCGGTGTGTCGAACACTGAAGCTTTCTTT
CASSVASGVSNTEAFF
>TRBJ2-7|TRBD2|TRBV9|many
TGTGCCAGCAGCGCCGGGACTAGGGGGTACGAGCAGTACTTC
CASSAGTRGYEQYF
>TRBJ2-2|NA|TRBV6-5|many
TGTGCCAGCAGTTACTCGACTCCCGCGAACACCGGGGAGCTGTTTTTT
CASSYSTPANTGELFF
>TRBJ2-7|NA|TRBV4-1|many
TGCGCCAGCAGCCAAGAGCCCGCAGGGGTTCCCTACGAGCAGTACTTC
CASSQEPAGVPYEQYF
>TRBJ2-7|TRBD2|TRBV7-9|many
TGTGCCAGCAGCTTAGCAGGCGGGGGGCGGTACGAGCAGTACTTC
CASSLAGGGRYEQYF
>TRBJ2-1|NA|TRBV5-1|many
TGCGCCAGCAGCTTTGAGGGAGGTGAGCAGTTCTTC
CASSFEGGEQFF
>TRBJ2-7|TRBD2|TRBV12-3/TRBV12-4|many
TGTGCCAGCAGTTTCGGCCTAGCGGGAGTATCTGGGGGCGAGCAGTACTTC
CASSFGLAGVSGGEQYF
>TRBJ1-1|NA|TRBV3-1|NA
TGTGCCAGCAGTAGACGACAGAACACTGAAGCTTTCTTT
CASSRRQNTEAFF
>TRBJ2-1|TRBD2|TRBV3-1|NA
TGTGCCAGCAGCCCCCGACCCTCTAGCGGGAGAGCCAATGAGCAGTTCTTC
CASSPRPSSGRANEQFF
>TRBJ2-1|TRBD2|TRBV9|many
TGTGCCAGCAGCGTAGCTAGCGGGAGGGTGAATGAGCAGTTCTTC
CASSVASGRVNEQFF
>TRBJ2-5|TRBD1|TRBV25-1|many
TGTGCCAGCAGTGCGCCGCCGGGACAGGGAGAAGAGACCCAGTACTTC
CASSAPPGQGEETQYF
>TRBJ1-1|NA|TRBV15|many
TGTGCCACCAGCACTGGTTTGGGGATTGGAAACACTGAAGCTTTCTTT
CATSTGLGIGNTEAFF
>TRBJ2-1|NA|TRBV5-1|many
TGCGCCAGCACCCTAAGGGGTTCTCGGAGCTCCTACAATGAGCAGTTCTTC
CASTLRGSRSSYNEQFF
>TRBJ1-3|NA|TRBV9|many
TGTGCCAGCAGTGCACAAGACTCTGGAAACACCATATATTTT
CASSAQDSGNTIYF